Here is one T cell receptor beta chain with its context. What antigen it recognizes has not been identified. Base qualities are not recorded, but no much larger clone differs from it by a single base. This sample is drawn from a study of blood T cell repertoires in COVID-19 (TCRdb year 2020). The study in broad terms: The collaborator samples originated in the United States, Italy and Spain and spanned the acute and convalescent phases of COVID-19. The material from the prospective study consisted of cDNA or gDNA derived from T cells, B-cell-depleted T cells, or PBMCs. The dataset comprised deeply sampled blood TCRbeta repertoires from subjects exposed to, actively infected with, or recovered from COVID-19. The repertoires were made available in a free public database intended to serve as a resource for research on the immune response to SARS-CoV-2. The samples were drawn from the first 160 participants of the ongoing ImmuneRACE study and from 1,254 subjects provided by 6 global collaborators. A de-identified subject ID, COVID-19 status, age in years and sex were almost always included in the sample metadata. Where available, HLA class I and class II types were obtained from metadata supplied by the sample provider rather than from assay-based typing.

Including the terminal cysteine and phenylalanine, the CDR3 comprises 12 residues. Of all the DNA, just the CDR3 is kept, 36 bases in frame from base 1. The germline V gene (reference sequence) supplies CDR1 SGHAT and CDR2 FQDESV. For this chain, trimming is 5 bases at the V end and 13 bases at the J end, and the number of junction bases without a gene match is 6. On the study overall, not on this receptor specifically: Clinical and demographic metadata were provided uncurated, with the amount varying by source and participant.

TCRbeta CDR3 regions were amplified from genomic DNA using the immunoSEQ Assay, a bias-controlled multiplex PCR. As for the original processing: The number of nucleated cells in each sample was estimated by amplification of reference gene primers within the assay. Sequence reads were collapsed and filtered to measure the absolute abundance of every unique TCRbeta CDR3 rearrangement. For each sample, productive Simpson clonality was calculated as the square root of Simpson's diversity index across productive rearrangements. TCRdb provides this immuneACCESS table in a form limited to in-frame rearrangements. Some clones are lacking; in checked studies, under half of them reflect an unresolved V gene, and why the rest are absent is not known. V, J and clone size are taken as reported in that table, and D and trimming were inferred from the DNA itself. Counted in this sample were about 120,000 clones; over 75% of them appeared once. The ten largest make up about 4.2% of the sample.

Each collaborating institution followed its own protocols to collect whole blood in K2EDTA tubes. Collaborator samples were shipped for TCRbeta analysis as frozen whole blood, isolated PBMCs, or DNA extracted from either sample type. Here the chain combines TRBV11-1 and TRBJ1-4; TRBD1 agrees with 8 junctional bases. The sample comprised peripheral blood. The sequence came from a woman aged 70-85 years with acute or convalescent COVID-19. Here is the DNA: TGTGCCAGCAGCCCCGACAGGGGCGTACTGTTTTTT. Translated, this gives CASSPDRGVLFF.